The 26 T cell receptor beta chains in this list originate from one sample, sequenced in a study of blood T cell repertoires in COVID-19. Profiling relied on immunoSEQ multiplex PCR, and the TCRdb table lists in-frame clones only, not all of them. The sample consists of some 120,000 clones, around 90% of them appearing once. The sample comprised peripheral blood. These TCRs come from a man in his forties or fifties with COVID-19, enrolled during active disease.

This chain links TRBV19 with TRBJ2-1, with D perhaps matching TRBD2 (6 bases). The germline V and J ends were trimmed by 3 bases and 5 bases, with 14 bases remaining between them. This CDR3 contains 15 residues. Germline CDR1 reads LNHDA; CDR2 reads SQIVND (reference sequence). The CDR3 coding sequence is TGTGCCAGTAGTATGAGGCGGGATTACAACAATGAGCAGTTCTTC. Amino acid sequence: CASSMRRDYNNEQFF.

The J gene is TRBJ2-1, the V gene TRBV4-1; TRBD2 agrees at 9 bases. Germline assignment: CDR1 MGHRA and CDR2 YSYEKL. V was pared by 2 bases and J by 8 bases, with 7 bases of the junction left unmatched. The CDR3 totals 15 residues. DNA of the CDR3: TGCGCCAGCAGCCAAAGTAGCGGGAGAGGGTATGAGCAGTTCTTC. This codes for CASSQSSGRGYEQFF.

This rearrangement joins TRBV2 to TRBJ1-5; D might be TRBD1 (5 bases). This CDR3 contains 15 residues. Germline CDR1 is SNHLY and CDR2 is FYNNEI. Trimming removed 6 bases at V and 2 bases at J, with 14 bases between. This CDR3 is CASSIRVGGNQPQHF. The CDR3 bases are TGTGCCAGCAGCATCAGGGTGGGTGGCAATCAGCCCCAGCATTTT.

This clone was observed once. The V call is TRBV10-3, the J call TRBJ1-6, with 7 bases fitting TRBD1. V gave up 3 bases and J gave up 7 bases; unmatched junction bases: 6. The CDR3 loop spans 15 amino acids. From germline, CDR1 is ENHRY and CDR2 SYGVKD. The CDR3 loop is CAISDRQGGNSPLHF. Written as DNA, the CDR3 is TGTGCCATCAGTGATCGACAGGGAGGAAATTCACCCCTCCACTTT.

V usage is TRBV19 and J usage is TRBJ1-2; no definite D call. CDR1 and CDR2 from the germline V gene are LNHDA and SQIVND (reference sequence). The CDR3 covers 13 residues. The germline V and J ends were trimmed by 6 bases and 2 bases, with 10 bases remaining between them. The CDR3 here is CASRATENYGYTF. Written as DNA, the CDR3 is TGTGCCAGTAGGGCTACAGAGAACTATGGCTACACCTTC.

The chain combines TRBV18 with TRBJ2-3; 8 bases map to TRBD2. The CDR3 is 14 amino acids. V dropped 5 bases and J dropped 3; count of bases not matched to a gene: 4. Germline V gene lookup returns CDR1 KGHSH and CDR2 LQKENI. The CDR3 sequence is CASSRGTRTDTQYF. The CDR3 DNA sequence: TGTGCCAGCTCAAGGGGGACTAGAACAGATACGCAGTATTTT.

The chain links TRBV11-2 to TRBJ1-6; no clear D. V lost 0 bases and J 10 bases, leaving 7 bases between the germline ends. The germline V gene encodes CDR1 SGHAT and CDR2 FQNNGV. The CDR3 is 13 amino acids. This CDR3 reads CASSLEGSSPLHF. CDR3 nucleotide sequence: TGTGCCAGCAGCTTAGAGGGGAGCTCACCCCTCCACTTT.

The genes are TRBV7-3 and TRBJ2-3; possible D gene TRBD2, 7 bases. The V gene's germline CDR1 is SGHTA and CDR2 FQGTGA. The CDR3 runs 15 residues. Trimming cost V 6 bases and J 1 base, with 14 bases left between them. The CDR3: CASSNGGPGTDTQYF. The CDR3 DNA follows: TGTGCCAGCAGTAACGGGGGGCCGGGCACAGATACGCAGTATTTT.

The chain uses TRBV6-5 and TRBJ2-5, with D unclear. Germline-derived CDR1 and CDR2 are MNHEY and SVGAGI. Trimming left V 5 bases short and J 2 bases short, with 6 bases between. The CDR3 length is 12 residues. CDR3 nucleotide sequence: TGTGCCAGCAGTCAGAATCAAGAGACCCAGTACTTC. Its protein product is CASSQNQETQYF.

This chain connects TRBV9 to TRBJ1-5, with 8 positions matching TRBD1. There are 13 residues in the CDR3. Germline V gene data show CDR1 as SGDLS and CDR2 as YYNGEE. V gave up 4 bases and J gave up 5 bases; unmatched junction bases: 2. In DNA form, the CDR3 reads TGTGCCAGCAGCTCGACAGGGGATCAGCCCCAGCATTTT. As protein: CASSSTGDQPQHF.

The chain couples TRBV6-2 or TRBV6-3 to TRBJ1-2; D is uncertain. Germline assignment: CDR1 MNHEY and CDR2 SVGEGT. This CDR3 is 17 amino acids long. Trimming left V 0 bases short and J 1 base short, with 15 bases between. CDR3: CASSYSYSQADNYGYTF. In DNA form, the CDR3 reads TGTGCCAGCAGTTACTCGTATTCCCAGGCCGATAACTATGGCTACACCTTC.

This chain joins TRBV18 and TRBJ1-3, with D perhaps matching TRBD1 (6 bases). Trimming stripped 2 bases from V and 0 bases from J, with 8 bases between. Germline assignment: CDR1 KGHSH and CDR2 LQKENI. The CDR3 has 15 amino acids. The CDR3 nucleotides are TGTGCCAGCTCACCAAGGGGGTACTCTGGAAACACCATATATTTT. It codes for CASSPRGYSGNTIYF.

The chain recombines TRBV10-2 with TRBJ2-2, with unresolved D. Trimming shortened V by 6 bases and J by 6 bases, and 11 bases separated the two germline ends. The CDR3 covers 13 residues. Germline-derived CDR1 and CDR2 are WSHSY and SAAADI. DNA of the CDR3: TGCGCCAGCAGGGTTAGTGATCCCGGGGAGCTGTTTTTT. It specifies CASRVSDPGELFF.

The CDR3 region is CASSVAGSGYTGELFF. Written as DNA, the CDR3 is TGTGCCAGCAGCGTAGCAGGTAGCGGATACACCGGGGAGCTGTTTTTT. This chain joins TRBV9 and TRBJ2-2, with a weak D call TRBD2 (6 bases). The CDR3 runs to 16 residues. Trimming cost V 0 bases and J 3 bases, with 12 bases left between them. CDR1 is SGDLS and CDR2 is YYNGEE in the germline V gene.

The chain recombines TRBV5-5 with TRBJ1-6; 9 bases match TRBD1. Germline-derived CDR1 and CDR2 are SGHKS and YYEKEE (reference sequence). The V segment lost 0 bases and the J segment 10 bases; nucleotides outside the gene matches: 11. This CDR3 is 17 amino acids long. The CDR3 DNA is TGTGCCAGCAGCTTGGAACAGGGGGCAGGGGGAAGCTCACCCCTCCACTTT. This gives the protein CASSLEQGAGGSSPLHF.

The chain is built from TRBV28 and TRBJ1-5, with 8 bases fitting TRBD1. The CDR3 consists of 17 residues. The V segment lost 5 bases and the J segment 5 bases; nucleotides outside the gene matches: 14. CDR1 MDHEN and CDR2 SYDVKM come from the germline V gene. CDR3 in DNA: TGTGCCAGCAGTCCAGGGGGCCAGGGATTTGGCCATCAGCCCCAGCATTTT. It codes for CASSPGGQGFGHQPQHF. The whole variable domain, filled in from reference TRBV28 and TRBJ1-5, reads DVKVTQSSRYLVKRTGEKVFLECVQDMDHENMFWYRQDPGLGLRLIYFSYDVKMKEKGDIPEGYSVSREKKERFSLILESASTNQTSMYLCASSPGGQGFGHQPQHFGDGTRLSIL.

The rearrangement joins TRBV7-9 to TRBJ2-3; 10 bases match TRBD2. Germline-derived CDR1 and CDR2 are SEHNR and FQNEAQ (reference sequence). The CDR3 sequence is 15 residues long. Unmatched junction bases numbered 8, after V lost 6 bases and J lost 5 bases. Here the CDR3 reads CASRGLAGVGDTQYF. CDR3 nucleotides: TGTGCCAGCAGGGGGCTAGCGGGAGTGGGAGATACGCAGTATTTT.

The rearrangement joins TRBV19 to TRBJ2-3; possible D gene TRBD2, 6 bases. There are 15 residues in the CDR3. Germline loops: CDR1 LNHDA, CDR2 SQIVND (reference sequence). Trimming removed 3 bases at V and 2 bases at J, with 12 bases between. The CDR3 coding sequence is TGTGCCAGTAGTATCGGGGGAACCAACACAGATACGCAGTATTTT. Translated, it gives CASSIGGTNTDTQYF.

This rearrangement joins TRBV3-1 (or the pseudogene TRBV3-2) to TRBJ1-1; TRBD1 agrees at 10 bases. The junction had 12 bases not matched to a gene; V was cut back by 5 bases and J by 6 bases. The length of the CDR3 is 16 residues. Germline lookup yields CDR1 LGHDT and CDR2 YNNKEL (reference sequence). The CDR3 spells CASSWDRGEDKSEAFF. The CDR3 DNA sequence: TGTGCCAGCAGCTGGGACAGGGGAGAAGATAAGTCTGAAGCTTTCTTT.

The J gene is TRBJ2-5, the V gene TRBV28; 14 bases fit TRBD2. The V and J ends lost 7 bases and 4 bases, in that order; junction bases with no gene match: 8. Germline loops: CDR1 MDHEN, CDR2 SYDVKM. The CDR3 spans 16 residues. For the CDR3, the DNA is TGTGCCAGCAAGAGGAGTGGGACTAGCGGGAGAGAGACCCAGTACTTC. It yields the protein CASKRSGTSGRETQYF.

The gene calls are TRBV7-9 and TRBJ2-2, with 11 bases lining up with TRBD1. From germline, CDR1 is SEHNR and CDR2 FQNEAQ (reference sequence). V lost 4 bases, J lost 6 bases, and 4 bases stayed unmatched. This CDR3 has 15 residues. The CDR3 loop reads CASSSGTGGSGELFF. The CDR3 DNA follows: TGTGCCAGCAGCTCCGGGACAGGGGGATCCGGGGAGCTGTTTTTT.

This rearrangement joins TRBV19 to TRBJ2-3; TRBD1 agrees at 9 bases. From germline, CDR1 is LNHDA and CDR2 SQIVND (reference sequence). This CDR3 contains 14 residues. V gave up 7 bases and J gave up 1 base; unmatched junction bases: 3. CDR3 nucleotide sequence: TGTGCCAGTACCAGGGACAGGGGCACAGATACGCAGTATTTT. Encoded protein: CASTRDRGTDTQYF.

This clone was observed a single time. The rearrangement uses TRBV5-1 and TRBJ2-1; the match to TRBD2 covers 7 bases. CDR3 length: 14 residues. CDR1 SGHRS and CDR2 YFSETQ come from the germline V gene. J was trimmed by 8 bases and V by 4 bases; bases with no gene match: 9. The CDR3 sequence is CASSPGGGRYEQFF. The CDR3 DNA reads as TGCGCCAGCAGCCCTGGGGGGGGGAGGTATGAGCAGTTCTTC.

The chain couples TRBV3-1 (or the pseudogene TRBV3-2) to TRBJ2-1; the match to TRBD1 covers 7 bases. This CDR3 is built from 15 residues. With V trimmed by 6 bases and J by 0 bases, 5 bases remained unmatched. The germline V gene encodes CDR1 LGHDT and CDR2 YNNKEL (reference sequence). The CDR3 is CASRGQPSSYNEQFF. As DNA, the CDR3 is TGTGCCAGCAGGGGACAGCCGAGCTCCTACAATGAGCAGTTCTTC.

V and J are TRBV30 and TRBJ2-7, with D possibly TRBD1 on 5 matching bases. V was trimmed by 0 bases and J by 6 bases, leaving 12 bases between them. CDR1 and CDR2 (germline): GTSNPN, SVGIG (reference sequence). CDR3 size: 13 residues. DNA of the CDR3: TGTGCCTGGAGTGTGAGGCAGGGTGGCGAGCAGTACTTC. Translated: CAWSVRQGGEQYF.

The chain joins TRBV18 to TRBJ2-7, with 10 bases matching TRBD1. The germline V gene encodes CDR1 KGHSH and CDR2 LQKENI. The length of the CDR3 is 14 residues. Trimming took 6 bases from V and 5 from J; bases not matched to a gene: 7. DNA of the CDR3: TGTGCCAGCTCCCCCGGGACAGGGGAAAACGAGCAGTACTTC. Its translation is CASSPGTGENEQYF.